This T cell receptor beta chain emerged from a study of PD-1 blockade in mismatch repair-deficient tumors. Background on the study: All were previously treated, progressing patients with some twelve mismatch repair-deficient cancer types. Regarding the study as a whole: Tumor-resident clones, often absent from pretreatment blood, expanded after pembrolizumab and then contracted.

Worth noting for this clone: Its target is not known.

Trimming at V came to 3 bases and at J to 3 bases, leaving 6 bases not matched to a gene. This CDR3 comprises 15 residues. Germline CDR1 SGHDN, CDR2 FVKESK. Sequencing used immunoSEQ multiplex PCR; TCRdb keeps in-frame clones, though not all of them. In the table there are roughly 120,000 clones, about 90% of which are singletons. Every patient had mismatch repair deficiency by PCR or immunohistochemistry. The TCR-sequenced patients were a few responders to pembrolizumab. This chain uses TRBV14 with TRBJ2-3; 7 bases match TRBD1. The sample consisted of peripheral blood, taken approximately 69 weeks after starting pembrolizumab. The receptor was derived from an adult with mismatch repair-deficient cancer. CDR3 amino acids: CASSQSGQPTDTQYF. The CDR3 DNA is TGTGCCAGCAGCCAGTCGGGACAGCCGACAGATACGCAGTATTTT. The full variable domain, rest sourced from reference TRBV14 and TRBJ2-3, is EAGVTQFPSHSVIEKGQTVTLRCDPISGHDNLYWYRRVMGKEIKFLLHFVKESKQDESGMPNNRFLAERTGGTYSTLKVQPAELEDSGVYFCASSQSGQPTDTQYFGPGTRLTVL.